The entry that follows covers one TCR beta chain sequence. Its antigen is undetermined. Researchers ran the PCR with 60 Vbeta and 13 Jbeta primers. The protocol was immunoSEQ multiplex PCR, while the TCRdb copy is restricted to in-frame clones and leaves out a portion. The table lists about 110,000 clones, 69% of them singletons. These data are taken from a study of cytomegalovirus exposure and HLA in healthy donors. Findings of the study overall: Many donors shared some public TCRs, even though most TCR sequences were rare.

Germline values: CDR1 SGHTA, CDR2 FQGNSA. The CDR3 is 15 residues long. V lost 1 base and J 7 bases, leaving 14 bases between the germline ends. This chain uses TRBV7-2 with TRBJ2-4; D is ambiguous. The sequencing sample was made of PBMCs. The source is a woman in her seventies in good health and CMV-seropositive. The CDR3 region is CASSLEVGSRNIQYF. In nucleotides, the CDR3 is TGTGCCAGCAGCTTAGAGGTCGGATCGCGGAACATTCAGTACTTC.